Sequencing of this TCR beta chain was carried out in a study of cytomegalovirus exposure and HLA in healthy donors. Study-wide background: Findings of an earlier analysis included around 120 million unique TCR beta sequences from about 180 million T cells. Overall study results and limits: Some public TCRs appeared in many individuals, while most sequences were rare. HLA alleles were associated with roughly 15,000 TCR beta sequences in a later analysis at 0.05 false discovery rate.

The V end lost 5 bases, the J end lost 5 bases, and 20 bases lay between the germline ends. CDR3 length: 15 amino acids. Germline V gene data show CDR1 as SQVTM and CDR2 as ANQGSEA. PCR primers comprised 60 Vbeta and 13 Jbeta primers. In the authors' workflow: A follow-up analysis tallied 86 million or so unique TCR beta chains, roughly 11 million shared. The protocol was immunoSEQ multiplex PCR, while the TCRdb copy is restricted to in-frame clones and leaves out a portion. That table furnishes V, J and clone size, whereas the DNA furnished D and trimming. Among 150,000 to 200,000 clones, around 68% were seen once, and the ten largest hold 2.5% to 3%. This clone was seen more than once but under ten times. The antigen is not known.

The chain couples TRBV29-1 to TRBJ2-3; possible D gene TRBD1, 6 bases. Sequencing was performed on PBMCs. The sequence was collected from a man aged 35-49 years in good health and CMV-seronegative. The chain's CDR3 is CSVLGSGAFGDTQYF. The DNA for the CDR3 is TGCAGCGTTTTAGGGTCAGGGGCCTTCGGAGATACGCAGTATTTT.